This entry describes one T cell receptor beta chain. Its antigen is unknown. The assay was immunoSEQ multiplex PCR, and TCRdb's table has in-frame clones only and misses some. Of roughly 56,000 clones in the sample, 86% were seen once. These data originate in a study of OX40 agonist ivuxolimab in advanced cancers. Turning to the study itself: Allowance was made for prior anti-PD-1, anti-PD-L1 or anti-CTLA-4 therapy, and roughly 40% had some.

Study-level results: More expanded clones were seen, on average, in CD8+ T cells than in CD4+. Clonal expansion was among the lowest in partial responders at 0.1-3.0 mg/kg, especially CD8+.

V shed 4 bases and J 0 bases; nucleotides not matched to a gene: 10. Germline V lookup: CDR1 LGHNA, CDR2 YNFKEQ. The CDR3 length is 17 residues. Patients were excluded for autoimmune disease history or systemic immunosuppression. The sequence was obtained from an adult with an advanced solid tumor such as melanoma, head and neck, liver or kidney cancer. The source material was CD4+ or CD8+ T cells sorted from blood, sampled in a trial of the OX40 agonist ivuxolimab. This chain uses TRBV4-2 with TRBJ2-7, with 9 bases that match TRBD1. CDR3: CASSPLTGGEGSYEQYF. The CDR3 DNA follows: TGTGCCAGCAGCCCTCTTACAGGGGGCGAAGGCTCCTACGAGCAGTACTTC.